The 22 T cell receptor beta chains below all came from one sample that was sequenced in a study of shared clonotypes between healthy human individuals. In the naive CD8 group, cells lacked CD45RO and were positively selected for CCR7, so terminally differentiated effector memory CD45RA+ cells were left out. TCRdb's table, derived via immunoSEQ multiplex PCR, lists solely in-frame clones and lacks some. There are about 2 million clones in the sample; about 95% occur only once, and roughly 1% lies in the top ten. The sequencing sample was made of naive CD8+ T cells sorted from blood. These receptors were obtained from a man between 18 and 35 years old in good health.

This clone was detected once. The CDR3 here is CASSPSPGREDLAKNIQYF. The CDR3 DNA sequence: TGCGCCAGCAGCCCGTCCCCGGGGCGGGAGGACTTAGCCAAAAACATTCAGTACTTC. The V call is TRBV4-3, the J call TRBJ2-4; TRBD2 matches 8 bases. The CDR3 has 19 amino acids. Germline V CDR1 and CDR2: LGHNA, YSLEER. V trimming: 4 bases; J trimming: 0 bases; junction bases outside the gene matches: 14.

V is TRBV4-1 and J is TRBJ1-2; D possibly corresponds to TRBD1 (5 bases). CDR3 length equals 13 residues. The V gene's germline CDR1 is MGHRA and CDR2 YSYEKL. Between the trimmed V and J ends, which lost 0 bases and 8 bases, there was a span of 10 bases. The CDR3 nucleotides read TGCGCCAGCAGCCAAGATCCGGGGGTCGGCTACACCTTC. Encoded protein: CASSQDPGVGYTF.

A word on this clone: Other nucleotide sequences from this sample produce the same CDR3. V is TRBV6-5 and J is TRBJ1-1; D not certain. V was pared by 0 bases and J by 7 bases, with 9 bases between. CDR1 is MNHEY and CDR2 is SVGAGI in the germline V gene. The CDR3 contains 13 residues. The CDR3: CASSYSEGIEAFF. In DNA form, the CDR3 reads TGTGCCAGCAGTTACTCGGAAGGGATTGAAGCTTTCTTT.

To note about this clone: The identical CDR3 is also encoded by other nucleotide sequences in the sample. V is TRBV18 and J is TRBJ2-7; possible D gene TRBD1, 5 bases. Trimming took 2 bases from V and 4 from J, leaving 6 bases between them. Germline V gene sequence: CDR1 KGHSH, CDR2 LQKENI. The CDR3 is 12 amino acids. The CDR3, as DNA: TGTGCCAGCTCACCAAGGGGTTACGAGCAGTACTTC. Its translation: CASSPRGYEQYF.

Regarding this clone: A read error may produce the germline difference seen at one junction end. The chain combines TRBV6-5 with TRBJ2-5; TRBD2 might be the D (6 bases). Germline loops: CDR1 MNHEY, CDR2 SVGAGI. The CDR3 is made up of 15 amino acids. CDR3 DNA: TGTGCCAGCAGTTACTCGGGCCTTGGCCGGGAGAGCCAGTACTTC. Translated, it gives CASSYSGLGRESQYF.

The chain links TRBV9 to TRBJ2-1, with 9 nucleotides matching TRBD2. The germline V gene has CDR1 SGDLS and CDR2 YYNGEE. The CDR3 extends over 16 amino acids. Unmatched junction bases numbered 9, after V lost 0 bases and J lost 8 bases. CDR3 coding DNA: TGTGCCAGCAGCGTAGAGGGGGCGGGAGGGCCCTATGAGCAGTTCTTC. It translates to CASSVEGAGGPYEQFF.

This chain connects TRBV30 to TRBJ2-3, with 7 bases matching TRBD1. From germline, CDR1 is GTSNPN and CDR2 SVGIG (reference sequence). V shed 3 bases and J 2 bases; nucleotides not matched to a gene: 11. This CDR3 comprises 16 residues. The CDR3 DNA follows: TGTGCCTGGAGCCTAGAACAGGGGATAGACACAGATACGCAGTATTTT. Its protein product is CAWSLEQGIDTDTQYF.

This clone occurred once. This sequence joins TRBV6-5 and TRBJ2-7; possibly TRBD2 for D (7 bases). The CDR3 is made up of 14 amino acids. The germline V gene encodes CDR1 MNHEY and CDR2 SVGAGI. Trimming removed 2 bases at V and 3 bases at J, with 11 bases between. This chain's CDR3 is CASSYGGGHYEQYF. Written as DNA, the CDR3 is TGTGCCAGCAGTTACGGGGGGGGGCACTACGAGCAGTACTTC.

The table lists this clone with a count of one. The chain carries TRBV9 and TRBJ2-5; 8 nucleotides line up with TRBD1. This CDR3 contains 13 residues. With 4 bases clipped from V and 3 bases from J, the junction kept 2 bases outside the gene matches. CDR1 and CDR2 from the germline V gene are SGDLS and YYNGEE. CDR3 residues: CASSSTGEETQYF. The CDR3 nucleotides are TGTGCCAGCAGCTCGACAGGGGAAGAGACCCAGTACTTC. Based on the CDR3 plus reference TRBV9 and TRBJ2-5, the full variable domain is DSGVTQTPKHLITATGQRVTLRCSPRSGDLSVYWYQQSLDQGLQFLIQYYNGEERAKGNILERFSAQQFPDLHSELNLSSLELGDSALYFCASSSTGEETQYFGPGTRLLVL.

The DNA of the CDR3 is TGCGCCAGCAGCCAAGCGCGACAGAACACCGGGGAGCTGTTTTTT. It codes for CASSQARQNTGELFF. The rearrangement joins TRBV4-1 to TRBJ2-2; D is ambiguous. The CDR3 has 15 amino acids. Trimming stripped 1 base from V and 1 base from J, with 7 bases between. CDR1 and CDR2 (germline): MGHRA, YSYEKL.

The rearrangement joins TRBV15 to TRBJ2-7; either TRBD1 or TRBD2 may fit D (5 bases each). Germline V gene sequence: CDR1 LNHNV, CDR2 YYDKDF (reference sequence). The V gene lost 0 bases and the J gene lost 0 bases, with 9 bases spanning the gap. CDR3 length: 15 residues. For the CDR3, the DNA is TGTGCCACCAGCAGAGATGTGGGGACCTCCTACGAGCAGTACTTC. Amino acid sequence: CATSRDVGTSYEQYF. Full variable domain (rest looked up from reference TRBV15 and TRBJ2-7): DAMVIQNPRYQVTQFGKPVTLSCSQTLNHNVMYWYQQKSSQAPKLLFHYYDKDFNNEADTPDNFQSRRPNTSFCFLDIRSPGLGDTAMYLCATSRDVGTSYEQYFGPGTRLTVT.

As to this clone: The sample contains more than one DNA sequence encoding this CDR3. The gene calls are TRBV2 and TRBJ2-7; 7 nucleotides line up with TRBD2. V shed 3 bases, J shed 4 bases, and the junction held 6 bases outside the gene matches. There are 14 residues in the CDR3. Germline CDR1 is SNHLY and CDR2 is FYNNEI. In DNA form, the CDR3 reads TGTGCCAGCAGTGAGGGCGGGAGCTCTTACGAGCAGTACTTC. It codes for CASSEGGSSYEQYF.

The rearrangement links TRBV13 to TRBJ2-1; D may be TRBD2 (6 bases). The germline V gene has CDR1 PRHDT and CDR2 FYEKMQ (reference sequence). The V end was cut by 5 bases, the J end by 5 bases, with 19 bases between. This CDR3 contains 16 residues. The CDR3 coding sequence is TGTGCCAGCAGCCCCAGCTTTCTAGCGCTAAACAATGAGCAGTTCTTC. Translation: CASSPSFLALNNEQFF.

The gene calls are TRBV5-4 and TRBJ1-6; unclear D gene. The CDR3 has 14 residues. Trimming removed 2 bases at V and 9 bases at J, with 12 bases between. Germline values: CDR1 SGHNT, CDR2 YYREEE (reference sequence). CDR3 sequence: CASSFGLEGSPLHF. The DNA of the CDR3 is TGTGCCAGCAGCTTTGGCCTCGAGGGTTCACCCCTCCACTTT. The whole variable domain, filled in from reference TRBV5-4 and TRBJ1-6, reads ETGVTQSPTHLIKTRGQQVTLRCSSQSGHNTVSWYQQALGQGPQFIFQYYREEENGRGNFPPRFSGLQFPNYSSELNVNALELDDSALYLCASSFGLEGSPLHFGNGTRLTVT.

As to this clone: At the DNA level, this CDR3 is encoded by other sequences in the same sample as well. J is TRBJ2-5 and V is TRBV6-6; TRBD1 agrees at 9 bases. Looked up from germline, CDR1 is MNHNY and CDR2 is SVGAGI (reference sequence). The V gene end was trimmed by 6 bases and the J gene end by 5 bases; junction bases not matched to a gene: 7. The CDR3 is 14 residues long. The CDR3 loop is CASSLTGGPETQYF. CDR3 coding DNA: TGTGCCAGCAGCCTGACAGGGGGTCCTGAGACCCAGTACTTC.

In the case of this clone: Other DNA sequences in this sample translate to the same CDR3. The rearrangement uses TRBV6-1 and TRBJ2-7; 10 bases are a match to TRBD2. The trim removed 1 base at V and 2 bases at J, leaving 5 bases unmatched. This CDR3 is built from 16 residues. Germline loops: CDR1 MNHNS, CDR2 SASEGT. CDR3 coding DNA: TGTGCCAGCAGTGAAGGGTTAGCGGGGGGAACCTACGAGCAGTACTTC. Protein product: CASSEGLAGGTYEQYF.

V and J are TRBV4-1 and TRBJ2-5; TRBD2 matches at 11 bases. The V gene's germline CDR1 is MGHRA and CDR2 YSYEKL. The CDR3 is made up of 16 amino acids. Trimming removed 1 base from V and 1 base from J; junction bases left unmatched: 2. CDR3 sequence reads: CASSQALAGGQETQYF. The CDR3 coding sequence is TGCGCCAGCAGCCAAGCGCTAGCGGGAGGCCAAGAGACCCAGTACTTC.

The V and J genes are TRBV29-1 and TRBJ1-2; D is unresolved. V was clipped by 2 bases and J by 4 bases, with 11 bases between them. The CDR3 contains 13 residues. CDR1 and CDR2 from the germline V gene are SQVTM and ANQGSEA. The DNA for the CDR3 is TGCAGCGTTGAACCCGAATTGGGCTATGGCTACACCTTC. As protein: CSVEPELGYGYTF.

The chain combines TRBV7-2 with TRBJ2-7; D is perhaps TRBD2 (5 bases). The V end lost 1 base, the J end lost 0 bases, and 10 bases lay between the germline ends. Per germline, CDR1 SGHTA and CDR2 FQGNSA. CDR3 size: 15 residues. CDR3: CASSLVPTSSYEQYF. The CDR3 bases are TGTGCCAGCAGCTTAGTTCCTACTAGCTCCTACGAGCAGTACTTC.

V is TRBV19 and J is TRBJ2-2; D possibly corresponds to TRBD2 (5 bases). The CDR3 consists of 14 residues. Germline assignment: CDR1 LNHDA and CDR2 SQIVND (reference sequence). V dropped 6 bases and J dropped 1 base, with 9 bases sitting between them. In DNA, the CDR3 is TGTGCCAGTAGGGACTGGGAGAACACCGGGGAGCTGTTTTTT. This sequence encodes CASRDWENTGELFF.

CDR3: CASSKFEYYGYTF. The CDR3 DNA sequence: TGTGCCAGCAGCAAATTTGAGTACTATGGCTACACCTTC. This chain connects TRBV21-1 to TRBJ1-2. TRBV21-1 is shown as a pseudogene. The CDR3 has 13 amino acids.

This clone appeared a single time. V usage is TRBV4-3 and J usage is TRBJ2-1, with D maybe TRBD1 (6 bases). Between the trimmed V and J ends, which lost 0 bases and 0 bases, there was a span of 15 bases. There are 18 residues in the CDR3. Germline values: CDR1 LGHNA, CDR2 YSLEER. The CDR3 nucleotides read TGCGCCAGCAGCCAAGACCCCGGACAGTTAAGCTCCTACAATGAGCAGTTCTTC. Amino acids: CASSQDPGQLSSYNEQFF.